This TCR beta chain is drawn from a study of identical twins. Through template switching, a universal primer site was introduced, and the cDNA contained unique molecular identifiers. TCRdb reprocessed the 5' RACE reads with MiXCR, giving one entry per CDR3 protein. Of 450,000 or so distinct CDR3 sequences in the sample, roughly 26% are singletons; the top ten hold roughly 3%. This clonotype has a handful of counts. V was clipped by 2 bases and J by 5 bases, with 9 bases between them. Germline-derived CDR1 and CDR2 are LNHNV and YYDKDF (reference sequence). The CDR3 extends over 13 amino acids. This same sample was also taken into another study, of T cells expressing NK-cell markers. That publication notes: Sorted CD3+CD56+NKG2C+, CD3+CD56+NKG2C- and CD3+CD56-NKG2C+ T cells provided the TCR beta repertoires. In the group of eight sequenced donors, seven were HCMV-seropositive and one was seronegative.

The material sequenced was CD4+ T cells sorted from blood. The chain links TRBV15 to TRBJ1-2; tentatively, D is TRBD1 (6 bases). The TCR originated in a woman aged 18-29 years in good health. The CDR3 sequence is CATSRTGIYGYTF. The CDR3 DNA is TGTGCCACCAGCAGAACAGGGATATATGGCTACACCTTC.